This TCR beta chain was recovered during a study of OX40 agonist ivuxolimab in advanced cancers. For the study at large: Among those enrolled, mean age was 60 years (range about 23 to 79) and approximately 80% were male. Prior therapy, whether anti-PD-1, anti-PD-L1 or anti-CTLA-4, was allowed, and less than 45% had some. Three partial responders included one hepatocellular carcinoma patient and two cutaneous melanoma patients. Findings and limits, study-wide: On average, CD8+ T cells showed a greater number of expanded clones than CD4+.

The assay was immunoSEQ multiplex PCR, and TCRdb's table has in-frame clones only and misses some. The sample includes about 150,000 clones, 94% of them seen just once. With respect to this clone: No antigen is known for it.

V dropped 3 bases and J dropped 6 bases, with 7 bases sitting between them. The CDR3 sequence is 12 residues long. The germline V gene has CDR1 MDHEN and CDR2 SYDVKM. The sequence came from an adult with an advanced solid tumor such as melanoma, head and neck, liver or kidney cancer. This specimen consisted of CD4+ or CD8+ T cells sorted from blood, obtained in a trial of the OX40 agonist ivuxolimab. The V and J genes are TRBV28 and TRBJ2-3; D remains unclear. DNA for the CDR3: TGTGCCAGCAGTTTTGTCTGGGATACGCAGTATTTT. Protein sequence: CASSFVWDTQYF.